This is a list of T cell receptor beta chains from one sample in a study of identical twins. TCRdb passed the 5' RACE reads through MiXCR, listing each CDR3 protein once. The sample contains 250,000 or so distinct CDR3 sequences, roughly 13% of which appear only once. These data are also associated with another study on yellow fever vaccine responses in identical twins.

Sequencing input: memory (CD45RO+) T cells sorted from blood. The receptors come from a woman aged 18-30 years in good health. The CDR3 runs from the conserved cysteine through the conserved F or W. The order of the fields is CDR3 DNA, CDR3 protein, clone size, V gene, D gene, J gene. A D gene is named only where the DNA matches it firmly. Size tells how often a clone was seen (once, few, many) or the class of an expanded clone, and some rows leave it out.

TGTGCCAGCAGCTTGGGACAGGGGCTCGGCCCCTACGAGCAGTACTTC | CASSLGQGLGPYEQYF | NA | TRBV5-5 | TRBD1 | TRBJ2-7
TGTGCCAGCAGCTTAAGGACAGGGAATAATTCACCCCTCCACTTT | CASSLRTGNNSPLHF | NA | TRBV11-2 | TRBD1 | TRBJ1-6
TGCAGTGCTAGTAAGGGGGCCTTCAATGAGCAGTTCTTC | CSASKGAFNEQFF | few | TRBV20-1 | TRBD1 | TRBJ2-1
TGTGCCAGCAGCCGTGGGGGACAGGGGGGCTACGAGCAGTACTTC | CASSRGGQGGYEQYF | many | TRBV14 | TRBD1 | TRBJ2-7
TGCAGTGCCATGACAGGGGAACCCTACGAGCAGTACTTC | CSAMTGEPYEQYF | many | TRBV20-1 | TRBD1 | TRBJ2-7
TGTGCCAGCAGGCAGGGGGTGAACACCGGGGAGCTGTTTTTT | CASRQGVNTGELFF | many | TRBV12-3/TRBV12-4 | TRBD1 | TRBJ2-2
TGTGCCACCAGCAGAGCCCTAGCGAATGCTGAGCAGTTCTTC | CATSRALANAEQFF | few | TRBV15 | NA | TRBJ2-1
TGTGCCAGCAGGGGACCGGGACAGGGGACGGGGGAGCAGTACTTC | CASRGPGQGTGEQYF | few | TRBV12-3/TRBV12-4 | TRBD1 | TRBJ2-7
TGTGCCAGTAGCCCCCCTCGCGGCGTCGGCAATGAGCAGTTCTTC | CASSPPRGVGNEQFF | few | TRBV19 | NA | TRBJ2-1
TGTGCCAGCAGTTTATTAGCGGGAGCCTCCTACGAGCAGTACTTC | CASSLLAGASYEQYF | many | TRBV12-3/TRBV12-4 | TRBD2 | TRBJ2-7
TGTGCCAGCAGGGGGTACACCGGGGAGCTGTTTTTT | CASRGYTGELFF | few | TRBV2 | NA | TRBJ2-2
TGTGCCACCAGCAGATCGACGGATGCCTACGAGCAGTACTTC | CATSRSTDAYEQYF | NA | TRBV15 | NA | TRBJ2-7
TGTGCCAGCAGCTTAGCGCGCGGAAATACGCAGTATTTT | CASSLARGNTQYF | few | TRBV7-2 | NA | TRBJ2-3
TGTGCCACCAGCAGAGGCAGGGACAACACCGGGGAGCTGTTTTTT | CATSRGRDNTGELFF | few | TRBV15 | NA | TRBJ2-2
TGTGCCAGCAGCCTACAGCGGGGTAGCAGCACAGATACGCAGTATTTT | CASSLQRGSSTDTQYF | NA | TRBV12-3/TRBV12-4 | TRBD2 | TRBJ2-3
TGTGCCAGCAGTGAACGGTCGCCCCAAGAGACCCAGTACTTC | CASSERSPQETQYF | NA | TRBV2 | NA | TRBJ2-5
TGTGCCAGCAGTGCGACTAGCGGGGGGCCGGATACGCAGTATTTT | CASSATSGGPDTQYF | many | TRBV6-2/TRBV6-3 | TRBD2 | TRBJ2-3
TGTGCCAGCAGTCAAAGATTAGTGGCGGCGGAGACCCAGTACTTC | CASSQRLVAAETQYF | NA | TRBV28 | NA | TRBJ2-5
TGCAGCGTTGAGGTGGTTCAGGGGACCGAGCAGTACTTC | CSVEVVQGTEQYF | few | TRBV29-1 | NA | TRBJ2-7
TGCGCCAGCAGCTTAAATCAGGGGCACCCGAGAGACTACGAGCAGTACTTC | CASSLNQGHPRDYEQYF | NA | TRBV5-1 | NA | TRBJ2-7
TGTGCCAGCAGTTACCCTAGCGGGGGGGGAGATACGCAGTATTTT | CASSYPSGGGDTQYF | NA | TRBV6-5 | TRBD2 | TRBJ2-3
TGTGCCAGCTCACCACTAGGCAACGAGCAGTACTTC | CASSPLGNEQYF | once | TRBV18 | NA | TRBJ2-7
TGTGCCACCAGTGGCCCGGTTAGCGGATTCACAGATACGCAGTATTTT | CATSGPVSGFTDTQYF | few | TRBV24-1 | NA | TRBJ2-3
TGCGCCAGCAGCCCACAATGGGCCCCAGGGGGAAATCCCTACGAGCAGTACTTC | CASSPQWAPGGNPYEQYF | many | TRBV4-1 | TRBD1 | TRBJ2-7
TGTGCCACCAGCAGAGGCGACCCCCAGGAGACCCAGTACTTC | CATSRGDPQETQYF | few | TRBV15 | NA | TRBJ2-5
TGCGCCAGCAGCCAATTAGCGGGAGGGCGCACCGGGGAGCTGTTTTTT | CASSQLAGGRTGELFF | NA | TRBV4-3 | TRBD2 | TRBJ2-2
TGCGCCAGCAGCTTGGAAGCCAGGAGCTCCTACAATGAGCAGTTCTTC | CASSLEARSSYNEQFF | few | TRBV5-1 | NA | TRBJ2-1
TGTGCCAGCAGCCACCCGATTTGGGACAGGGGTACTGAAGCTTTCTTT | CASSHPIWDRGTEAFF | NA | TRBV6-2/TRBV6-3 | TRBD1 | TRBJ1-1
TGCGCCAGCAGCCAAGTAGGGGACAATGAGCAGTTCTTC | CASSQVGDNEQFF | many | TRBV4-3 | NA | TRBJ2-1
TGTGCCAGCAGCTTAGTAGCGGCCTACGAGCAGTACTTC | CASSLVAAYEQYF | few | TRBV11-2 | NA | TRBJ2-7
TGTGCCAGCAGCTTATCGGCGTCTTCCTACGAGCAGTACTTC | CASSLSASSYEQYF | few | TRBV11-3 | NA | TRBJ2-7